Presented here are 31 T cell receptor beta chains from one specimen sequenced in a study of vaccination effects on CD4 cells after COVID-19. Antigen-specific CD4+ T cell clonotypes were called by their expansion after viral peptide-pool culture in ViraFEST. Around day 10 of culture, CD4+ T cells were separated out. Participants were given two doses of BNT162b2 or mRNA-1273 vaccine. Their cognate antigens are unknown. The repertoire was sequenced with immunoSEQ multiplex PCR; TCRdb's copy has only in-frame clones and lacks some. The sample includes roughly 70,000 clones, roughly three quarters of them seen just once. Sequenced here: CD4+ T cells from PBMCs cultured with HCoV-OC43 spike peptides, sampled after COVID-19 vaccination. Subset defined: HCoV-OC43 spike overlapping peptide pool stimulation. The receptors originated from a human donor who received a COVID-19 vaccine.

This clone came up a few times. The chain uses TRBV5-8 and TRBJ2-1, with D unresolved. This CDR3 has 10 residues. Trimming removed 7 bases from V and 7 bases from J, with 6 bases in between. In germline, CDR1 is SGHTS, CDR2 YDEGEE. CDR3 nucleotides: TGTGCCAGCCCCGGAAATGAGCAGTTCTTC. It translates to CASPGNEQFF.

The chain recombines TRBV6-5 with TRBJ2-7; D is undetermined. The CDR3 length is 14 residues. From germline, CDR1 is MNHEY and CDR2 SVGAGI. The V end lost 4 bases, the J end lost 0 bases, and 10 bases lay between the germline ends. CDR3 DNA sequence: TGTGCCAGCAGTTTAAACCGGCACTCCTACGAGCAGTACGTC. Translated, it gives CASSLNRHSYEQYV.

The chain uses TRBV5-8 and TRBJ1-3; a weak D match, TRBD1 (5 bases). V shed 1 base and J shed 0 bases, with 8 bases lying between them. The CDR3 consists of 15 residues. Germline CDR1 SGHTS, CDR2 YDEGEE. The CDR3 DNA is TGTGCCAGCAGCTTGTACAGGCTCTCTGGAAACACCATATATTTT. It yields the protein CASSLYRLSGNTIYF.

This clone was observed a handful of times. The chain joins TRBV10-1 to TRBJ1-1; 8 nucleotides agree with TRBD1. V lost 3 bases to trimming and J lost 6 bases; unmatched junction nucleotides: 9. The CDR3 spans 15 residues. CDR1 is WNHNN, CDR2 SYGVQD, per germline (reference sequence). The CDR3 nucleotides read TGCGCCAGCAGTGACACGCCGGGACAGGAGTCTGAAGCTTTCTTT. Protein product: CASSDTPGQESEAFF.

J is TRBJ2-3 and V is TRBV14; possibly TRBD2 for D (7 bases). Germline assignment: CDR1 SGHDN and CDR2 FVKESK. V lost 3 bases and J lost 6, with 22 bases in between. The CDR3 covers 17 residues. The CDR3 nucleotides are TGTGCCAGCAGCCAGAGGGTCGGCGGGGGCGGCGTGGATACGCAGTATTTT. It yields the protein CASSQRVGGGGVDTQYF.

The V call is TRBV2, the J call TRBJ2-1, with 11 bases fitting TRBD2. Trimming removed 6 bases from V and 4 bases from J; junction bases left unmatched: 14. Germline lookup yields CDR1 SNHLY and CDR2 FYNNEI. The length of the CDR3 is 18 residues. The DNA for the CDR3 is TGTGCCAGCAGGCCCACTAGCGGGGGAGGTGGGGGGTACAATGAGCAGTTCTTC. Translating gives CASRPTSGGGGGYNEQFF.

The V gene is TRBV19, the J gene TRBJ1-2, with D unresolved. There are 13 residues in the CDR3. Trimming shortened V by 3 bases and J by 5 bases, and 10 bases separated the two germline ends. In germline, CDR1 is LNHDA, CDR2 SQIVND (reference sequence). CDR3 region: CASSIGPAYGYTF. CDR3 in DNA: TGTGCCAGTAGTATTGGGCCGGCTTATGGCTACACCTTC.

The rearrangement uses TRBV28 and TRBJ2-1; 10 bases are shared with TRBD1. Germline loops: CDR1 MDHEN, CDR2 SYDVKM. The V gene end was trimmed by 5 bases and the J gene end by 2 bases; junction bases not matched to a gene: 3. This CDR3 spans 15 amino acids. The CDR3 region is CASSPGTGAYNEQFF. Here the CDR3 DNA reads TGTGCCAGCAGTCCCGGGACAGGGGCCTACAATGAGCAGTTCTTC.

The rearrangement uses TRBV24-1 and TRBJ2-1, with 12 bases matching TRBD2. This CDR3 comprises 16 residues. The junction had 10 bases not matched to a gene; V was cut back by 5 bases and J by 9 bases. Germline CDR1 and CDR2: KGHDR and SFDVKD. CDR3 loop: CATSAALAGGRSEQFF. CDR3 DNA sequence: TGTGCCACCAGTGCCGCTCTAGCGGGGGGGCGTAGTGAGCAGTTCTTC.

This chain joins TRBV9 and TRBJ1-2; D is undetermined. Germline V lookup: CDR1 SGDLS, CDR2 YYNGEE. V shed 3 bases and J shed 4 bases, with 19 bases lying between them. The CDR3 length is 16 residues. CDR3 region: CASSADTPGRSYGYTF. The CDR3 coding sequence is TGTGCCAGCAGCGCAGACACCCCCGGACGGAGCTATGGCTACACCTTC.

The chain recombines TRBV7-9 with TRBJ1-1; D is undetermined. Germline lookup yields CDR1 SEHNR and CDR2 FQNEAQ (reference sequence). The CDR3 is made up of 12 amino acids. V gave up 1 base and J gave up 4 bases, with 4 bases separating them. The CDR3 sequence is CASSLGATEAFF. In DNA, the CDR3 is TGTGCCAGCAGCTTAGGGGCCACTGAAGCTTTCTTT.

This clone was counted a few times. The rearrangement joins TRBV7-2 to TRBJ1-3; D remains ambiguous. The CDR3 length is 15 residues. Germline lookup yields CDR1 SGHTA and CDR2 FQGNSA. V gave up 3 bases and J gave up 0 bases, with 9 bases separating them. The CDR3 nucleotides are TGTGCCAGCAGCTTCGACATCGTCTCTGGAAACACCATATATTTT. Residues: CASSFDIVSGNTIYF. Full variable domain (missing parts from reference TRBV7-2 and TRBJ1-3): GAGVSQSPSNKVTEKGKDVELRCDPISGHTALYWYRQSLGQGLEFLIYFQGNSAPDKSGLPSDRFSAERTGGSVSTLTIQRTQQEDSAVYLCASSFDIVSGNTIYFGEGSWLTVV.

The rearrangement joins TRBV25-1 to TRBJ1-4; 8 bases are a match to TRBD1. The CDR3 totals 13 residues. Unmatched junction bases numbered 6, after V lost 7 bases and J lost 8 bases. CDR1 and CDR2 (germline): MGHDK, SYGVNS. The CDR3 DNA reads as TGTGCCAGCACCCCAGGGGGCAGGGAAAAACTGTTTTTT. This translates into CASTPGGREKLFF.

Points on this clone: Other DNA sequences from this sample encode an identical CDR3 as well. The chain links TRBV18 to TRBJ1-5; tentative D call: TRBD1 (6 bases). CDR1 is KGHSH and CDR2 is LQKENI in the germline V gene. Between the trimmed V and J ends, which lost 3 bases and 5 bases, there was a span of 11 bases. The length of the CDR3 is 14 residues. Here the CDR3 reads CASSPGRGDQPQHF. CDR3 DNA sequence: TGTGCCAGCTCACCGGGAAGGGGGGATCAGCCCCAGCATTTT.

The V and J genes are TRBV6-2 or TRBV6-3 and TRBJ1-5, with D perhaps TRBD1 (5 bases). The CDR3 is 15 amino acids. Germline CDR1 and CDR2: MNHEY and SVGEGT. Trimming shortened V by 3 bases and J by 4 bases, and 13 bases separated the two germline ends. CDR3 loop: CASSYTGLSNQPQHF. For the CDR3, the DNA is TGTGCCAGCAGTTATACGGGACTTTCTAATCAGCCCCAGCATTTT.

This chain links TRBV25-1 with TRBJ2-5; the D gene is possibly TRBD2 (5 bases). This CDR3 is built from 16 residues. Per the germline V gene, CDR1 is MGHDK and CDR2 is SYGVNS. Trimming stripped 0 bases from V and 4 bases from J, with 15 bases between. CDR3: CASSEYSSGTGETQYF. The CDR3 nucleotides read TGTGCCAGCAGTGAATATAGCAGCGGAACGGGAGAGACCCAGTACTTC.

The V call is TRBV5-6, the J call TRBJ1-4, with D hard to call. Deletions cut 7 bases from V and 7 bases from J, with 17 bases between. CDR1 and CDR2 from the germline V gene are SGHDT and YYEEEE. The CDR3 contains 14 residues. The DNA of the CDR3 is TGTGCCAGCTCTCAGCCCGGGAAATCTGAAAAACTGTTTTTT. This gives the protein CASSQPGKSEKLFF. The variable domain in full, completed from reference TRBV5-6 and TRBJ1-4, reads DAGVTQSPTHLIKTRGQQVTLRCSPKSGHDTVSWYQQALGQGPQFIFQYYEEEERQRGNFPDRFSGHQFPNYSSELNVNALLLGDSALYLCASSQPGKSEKLFFGSGTQLSVL.

The chain recombines TRBV2 with TRBJ1-6; TRBD1 is a possible D gene (5 bases). Germline CDR1 is SNHLY and CDR2 is FYNNEI. Trimming took 2 bases from V and 9 from J, leaving 17 bases between them. This CDR3 is built from 16 residues. CDR3 sequence (DNA): TGTGCCAGCAGTGAAAGAGTCAGGGACCCGGTTTCACCCCTCCACTTT. Its translation is CASSERVRDPVSPLHF.

The CDR3 bases are TGTGCCAGCAGCGTAGGGGTCTCTGGGGCCAACGTCCTGACTTTC. This gives the protein CASSVGVSGANVLTF. The chain combines TRBV9 with TRBJ2-6; no definite D call. The germline CDR1 and CDR2 sequences are SGDLS and YYNGEE. V was pared by 0 bases and J by 0 bases, with 4 bases between. The CDR3 runs 15 residues.

The chain links TRBV27 to TRBJ1-2, with D perhaps matching TRBD1 (5 bases). V lost 9 bases, J lost 0 bases, and 17 bases lay in between. The CDR3 extends over 15 amino acids. Germline assignment: CDR1 MNHEY and CDR2 SMNVEV (reference sequence). The CDR3 DNA reads TGTGCCAGTAAGACCACGGGGACGGCTAACTATGGCTACACCTTC. Translation: CASKTTGTANYGYTF.

V gene TRBV5-5 combines with J gene TRBJ1-2; possibly TRBD1 for D (5 bases). The CDR3 runs 14 residues. CDR1 and CDR2 (germline): SGHKS, YYEKEE (reference sequence). V was clipped by 3 bases and J by 2 bases, with 11 bases between them. DNA for the CDR3: TGTGCCAGCAGCTCGCGGGGGGGAAACTATGGCTACACCTTC. As protein: CASSSRGGNYGYTF. The entire variable domain, with the rest obtained from reference TRBV5-5 and TRBJ1-2, is as follows: DAGVTQSPTHLIKTRGQQVTLRCSPISGHKSVSWYQQVLGQGPQFIFQYYEKEERGRGNFPDRFSARQFPNYSSELNVNALLLGDSALYLCASSSRGGNYGYTFGSGTRLTVV.

The chain is built from TRBV27 and TRBJ2-3; D not resolved. CDR3 length: 13 amino acids. Trimming stripped 3 bases from V and 6 bases from J, with 10 bases between. Germline loops: CDR1 MNHEY, CDR2 SMNVEV (reference sequence). Here the CDR3 reads CASSLGDPDTQYF. In DNA form, the CDR3 reads TGTGCCAGCAGTTTGGGCGACCCCGATACGCAGTATTTT.

The chain has TRBV6-5 and TRBJ2-5, with a weak D call TRBD2 (6 bases). With 5 bases removed from V and 5 bases from J, the gap between germline ends came to 18 bases. The CDR3 consists of 15 residues. Germline assignment: CDR1 MNHEY and CDR2 SVGAGI. CDR3 DNA sequence: TGTGCCAGCAGTACCCGACTAGACCTCCTGGAGACCCAGTACTTC. It codes for CASSTRLDLLETQYF.

The J gene is TRBJ1-1, the V gene TRBV7-2; the D is unclear. This CDR3 is built from 14 residues. Trimming stripped 2 bases from V and 1 base from J, with 8 bases between. The germline V gene has CDR1 SGHTA and CDR2 FQGNSA. CDR3 DNA sequence: TGTGCCAGCAGCTTAAATCCCGGGAACACTGAAGCTTTCTTT. This gives the protein CASSLNPGNTEAFF.

This chain links TRBV18 with TRBJ1-2; 11 nucleotides align to TRBD1. J lost 9 bases, V lost 3 bases, and 12 bases had no gene match. Per germline, CDR1 KGHSH and CDR2 LQKENI. This CDR3 is 16 amino acids long. DNA for the CDR3: TGTGCCAGCTCACCCGGACAGGGGGCGATGCTCGGTAGCTACACCTTC. This translates into CASSPGQGAMLGSYTF.

V is TRBV6-4 and J is TRBJ2-2; D is perhaps TRBD1 or TRBD2 (6 bases each). The CDR3 totals 13 residues. Germline values: CDR1 MRHNA, CDR2 SNTAGT. Trimming shortened V by 5 bases and J by 12 bases, and 16 bases separated the two germline ends. CDR3 sequence reads: CASSTAHGGKLFF. CDR3 bases: TGTGCCAGCAGTACGGCGCACGGGGGCAAGCTGTTTTTT.

This CDR3 is CASSFGTGISGELFF. The CDR3 DNA reads TGTGCCAGCAGCTTTGGGACAGGGATCTCCGGGGAGCTGTTTTTT. The chain has TRBV7-3 and TRBJ2-2; 9 bases are shared with TRBD1. CDR3 length equals 15 residues. V lost 3 bases and J lost 6; bases outside the gene matches: 5. Germline CDR1 and CDR2: SGHTA and FQGTGA.

The V call is TRBV2, the J call TRBJ2-5; 8 positions match TRBD1. Germline loops: CDR1 SNHLY, CDR2 FYNNEI. There are 14 residues in the CDR3. V was clipped by 4 bases and J by 0 bases; unmatched bases: 1. CDR3: CASSGTGNQETQYF. The CDR3 DNA reads as TGTGCCAGCAGTGGGACAGGGAACCAAGAGACCCAGTACTTC.

In its sample, this clone was seen a few times. The V and J genes are TRBV5-1 and TRBJ2-5; 10 positions agree with TRBD1. The trim removed 5 bases at V and 1 base at J, leaving 11 bases unmatched. Germline V gene sequence: CDR1 SGHRS, CDR2 YFSETQ. The CDR3 totals 17 residues. The CDR3 spells CASRYAGTGVFQETQYF. The CDR3 coding sequence is TGCGCCAGCAGGTACGCCGGGACAGGGGTTTTCCAAGAGACCCAGTACTTC.

This chain links TRBV2 with TRBJ1-6, with D possibly matching TRBD1 (6 bases). Per germline, CDR1 SNHLY and CDR2 FYNNEI. The CDR3 has 14 residues. V was cut by 8 bases and J by 6 bases, with 14 bases left in between. CDR3 region: CASRPGGANSPLHF. The CDR3 DNA reads as TGTGCCAGCCGACCCGGGGGGGCTAATTCACCCCTCCACTTT.

This clone has a handful of counts. The chain combines TRBV5-1 with TRBJ1-2; 9 bases agree with TRBD1. Germline V lookup: CDR1 SGHRS, CDR2 YFSETQ. The CDR3 length is 14 residues. Trimming at V came to 4 bases and at J to 4 bases, leaving 5 bases not matched to a gene. CDR3 loop: CASSGTGLGYGYTF. The CDR3 nucleotides are TGCGCCAGCAGCGGGACAGGGTTAGGCTATGGCTACACCTTC.